The entry below describes one T cell receptor beta chain. The CDR3 extends over 15 amino acids. Germline V lookup: CDR1 ENHRY, CDR2 SYGVKD. Trimming took 3 bases from V and 4 from J, leaving 10 bases between them. This entry belongs to a study of blood T cell repertoires in COVID-19. Using immunoSEQ multiplex PCR, the repertoire was profiled, and TCRdb retains in-frame clones only, with some absent. The table lists over 70,000 clones, over 60% of them singletons. The sequence came from a man between 65 and 85 years old with COVID-19, enrolled during active disease. The specimen was peripheral blood. This rearrangement joins TRBV10-3 to TRBJ1-6; D not resolved. CDR3 nucleotides: TGTGCCATCAGTGACAGGAACACATATAATTCACCCCTCCACTTT. It is translated as CAISDRNTYNSPLHF.